This note documents a single TCR beta chain sequence. The antigen is unknown. The data were taken from a study of T-cell reconstitution after alpha-beta-depleted transplantation in children. The TCRbeta library incorporated unique molecular identifiers. TCRdb ran MiXCR on the PCR reads and lists one entry per CDR3 protein. The data hold around 270,000 distinct CDR3 sequences, with about 9.5% observed a single time. The CDR3 is made up of 20 amino acids. The ends were cut back, 1 base at V and 3 bases at J, with 26 bases in the middle. Germline CDR1 SGHAT, CDR2 FQDESV (reference sequence). Study conclusions and caveats: Newly made T cells mostly supplied T-cell counts and diversity one year after transplant.

V and J are TRBV11-1 and TRBJ2-3; D might be TRBD1 (5 bases). The sequences come from PBMCs, collected before TCRalphabeta/CD19-depleted stem cell transplant. This receptor was obtained from a boy in the first two years of life with acute myeloid leukemia, due to receive a stem cell transplant. CDR3 coding DNA: TGTGCCAGCAGCTTAGATGGCTCGGCAGGGAACGGTTCTTGGACAGATACGCAGTATTTT. Protein product: CASSLDGSAGNGSWTDTQYF.